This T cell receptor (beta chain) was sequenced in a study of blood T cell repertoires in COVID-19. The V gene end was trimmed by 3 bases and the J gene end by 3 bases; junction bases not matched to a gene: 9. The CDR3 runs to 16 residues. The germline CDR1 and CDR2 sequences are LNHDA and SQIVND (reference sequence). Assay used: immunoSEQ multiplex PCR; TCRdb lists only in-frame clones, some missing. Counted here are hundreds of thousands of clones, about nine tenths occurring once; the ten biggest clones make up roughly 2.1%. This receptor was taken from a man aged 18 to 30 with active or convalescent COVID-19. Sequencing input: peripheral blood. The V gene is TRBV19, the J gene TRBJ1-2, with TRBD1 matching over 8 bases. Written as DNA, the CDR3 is TGTGCCAGTAGTATTTCGTCAGGGGGCGATTACTATGGCTACACCTTC. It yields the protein CASSISSGGDYYGYTF.